Listed below are T cell receptor beta chains from one sample, sequenced in a study of OX40 agonist ivuxolimab in advanced cancers. This table comes from immunoSEQ multiplex PCR, and its TCRdb copy is limited to in-frame clones, with some not included. The sample has about 77,000 clones, approximately 85% seen once. The specimen was CD4+ or CD8+ T cells sorted from blood, collected in a trial of the OX40 agonist ivuxolimab. Receptors were obtained from an adult with an advanced solid tumor such as melanoma, head and neck, liver or kidney cancer. CDR3s leave out the opening cysteine and the closing phenylalanine or tryptophan. Each record gives: CDR3 length, V gene, J gene, CDR3 protein.

13	TRBV7-8	TRBJ1-3	ASSPRGVSGNTIY
11	TRBV30	TRBJ2-5	AWSFGQAETQY
11	TRBV11-2	TRBJ2-7	ASSPGQGREQY
13	TRBV28	TRBJ1-5	ASSRQGERNQPQH
10	TRBV10-3	TRBJ2-3	ATSYQPDTQY
15	TRBV19	TRBJ1-5	ASSIDGTGMSNQPQH
12	TRBV28	TRBJ1-2	ASSLALAGYGYT
13	TRBV15	TRBJ1-1	ATSRGGWGDTEAF
13	TRBV6-1	TRBJ2-1	ASLTWGSYHGEQF
13	TRBV7-7	TRBJ2-1	ASSTSGTPYNEQF
13	TRBV28	TRBJ1-6	ASSLSSSYNSPLH
15	TRBV5-4	TRBJ2-6	AIKTGTVVSGANVLT
14	TRBV7-9	TRBJ1-2	ASSLRNFTSNYGYT
11	TRBV7-7	TRBJ2-3	ASSSPGTDTQY
12	TRBV18	TRBJ2-3	ASSPKSRADTQY
14	TRBV5-1	TRBJ2-3	ASSLGAGRSTDTQY
14	TRBV5-6	TRBJ2-2	ASSHPTKGKIGELF
14	TRBV6-1	TRBJ2-1	ASSERRLAGTHEQF
15	TRBV19	TRBJ2-5	ASSIEASGFLQETQY
12	TRBV27	TRBJ2-2	ASSLLGVSGELF
13	TRBV5-6	TRBJ2-3	ASSGTGYGTDTQY
16	TRBV5-4	TRBJ2-6	ASSPASTGYPGANVLT
13	TRBV7-2	TRBJ2-2	ASSLVRANTGELF
13	TRBV27	TRBJ1-5	ATRLTPGDGQPQH
11	TRBV30	TRBJ2-2	AWSRPITGELF
12	TRBV7-2	TRBJ2-3	ASILGGALLTQY
11	TRBV6-5	TRBJ1-3	ASNDRAGNTIY
13	TRBV4-1	TRBJ2-7	ASSHIAGSSYEQY
13	TRBV7-6	TRBJ1-4	ASSFGTATNEKLF
15	TRBV28	TRBJ2-6	ASRPGQGISGANVLT
13	TRBV7-6	TRBJ1-4	ASSLSQGANEKLF
15	TRBV18	TRBJ2-5	ASSPRTSGSRGETQY
10	TRBV28	TRBJ2-7	ASSLRGAEQY
13	TRBV18	TRBJ1-6	ASSPTSSYNSPLH